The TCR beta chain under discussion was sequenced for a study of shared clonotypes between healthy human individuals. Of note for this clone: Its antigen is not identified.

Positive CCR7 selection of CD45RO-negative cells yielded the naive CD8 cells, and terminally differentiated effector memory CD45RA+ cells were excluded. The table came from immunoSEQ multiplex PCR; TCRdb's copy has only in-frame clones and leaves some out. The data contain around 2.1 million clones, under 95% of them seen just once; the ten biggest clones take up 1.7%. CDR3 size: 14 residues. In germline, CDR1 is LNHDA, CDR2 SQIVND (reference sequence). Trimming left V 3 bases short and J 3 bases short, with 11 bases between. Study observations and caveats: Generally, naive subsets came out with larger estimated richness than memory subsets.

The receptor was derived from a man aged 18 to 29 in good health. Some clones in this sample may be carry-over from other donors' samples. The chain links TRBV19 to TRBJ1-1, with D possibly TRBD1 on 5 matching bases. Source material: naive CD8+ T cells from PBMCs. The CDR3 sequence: CASSITQVDTEAFF. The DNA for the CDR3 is TGTGCCAGTAGTATTACACAGGTGGACACTGAAGCTTTCTTT.